This T cell receptor (beta chain) appears in the sequencing data of a study of identical twins (dated by TCRdb to about 2016). Background on the whole study: TCR alpha and beta repertoires from monozygotic twins, unrelated adults of various ages and cord blood were deep-sequenced to test whether fetal clonotypes persist. Replicate twin experiments were performed at different times using different library preparation protocols to rule out contamination.

Details on this clonotype: It has no known antigen specificity. No per-base quality is available; no much larger clone lies one base away.

Overall study outcomes, separate from this receptor: Out-of-frame TCR alpha sharing in monozygotic twins was systematically underestimated by recombination models, whereas sharing between unrelated individuals was in agreement with the recombination models. Fewer insertions were carried by abundant cord blood beta clonotypes, a similar but weaker trend appeared in young adult naive repertoires, and no such trend appeared in memory repertoires. The excess sharing between twins in beta out-of-frame sequences was weaker because fewer shared sequences reduced the signal-to-noise ratio. Because the same donors could not be followed over many years, conclusions were based on cross-sectional statistical analysis. Compared with coincidental sharing between unrelated individuals, out-of-frame TCR alpha sequences shared between twins showed an excess of sequences with low generation probability. Invariant T cells such as MAIT and iNKT could partly confound zero-insertion analyses, although diverse VJ usage argued against such confounding for most clonotypes.

Libraries were built with 5' RACE. Instrument used: Illumina HiSeq 2000. A universal primer binding site was introduced by template switching, and a unique molecular identifier was present in the final cDNA, enabling accurate counting of TCR cDNA molecules. First-strand cDNA for TCR alpha and beta chains was synthesized from specific primers in the conserved constant-segment region. To control for contamination, every cDNA library carried two barcodes: a SMART-Mk sample barcode plus Illumina barcodes. TruSeq adapter sequences, together with Illumina sample barcodes, were added in two successive PCR steps. Sequencing of the TCR alpha and beta cDNA libraries was done on the Illumina HiSeq platform using custom primers. The authors' pipeline ran thus. Raw reads were processed with MiGEC to extract unique molecular identifiers, and MiXCR was used to determine CDR3 positions. For each individual, recombination models were inferred using an EM algorithm with the repgenHMM and IGoR tools. The analysis of shared clonotypes was done with the tcR package in R, with sharing normalized by the product of cloneset sizes. To study raw recombination without the effects of thymic and clonal selection, out-of-frame nonproductive sequences were analyzed. In-frame beta chains were kept once TCRdb had trimmed the public reads at Q25 with fastp and called clones with MiXCR. Each CDR3 protein appears once, grouped with its most common genes and DNA. The authors' filters were not applied to this entry. The sample table records about 530,000 distinct CDR3 sequences; under 25% of these occur just once. Of the sample, approximately 0.49% falls within the top ten clones.

Including cysteine and phenylalanine, the CDR3 has 13 amino acids. The DNA shown is the 39-base CDR3, in frame from base 1. V was cut back by 4 bases and J by 6 bases, leaving a gap of 13 bases between them. The CDR1 and CDR2 encoded by the germline V gene are MNHEY and SVGAGI. All donors were healthy Caucasians. The twin cohort comprised three pairs of female monozygotic twins, all aged about 18 to 29 years. Positive isolation kits from Invitrogen were used to isolate the CD4+ and CD8+ T cell populations. The same sample was also studied in work on yellow fever vaccine responses in identical twins. The second publication reports: According to the authors, the vaccine-induced T cell response in identical twins seemed to be partly convergent and partly specific to each individual. Focusing on identical twins, the study followed the T cell clones that responded to the vaccine, and did so with precision.

The V gene is TRBV6-5 and the J gene is TRBJ2-7, with no D gene named confidently. The TCR originated in a woman under 30 in good health. Sequencing was performed on CD4+ T cells sorted from blood. The DNA sequence is given as TGTGCCAGCAGTTCCTCAGTAAGGGTCGAGCAGTACTTC. Its coded protein is CASSSSVRVEQYF.